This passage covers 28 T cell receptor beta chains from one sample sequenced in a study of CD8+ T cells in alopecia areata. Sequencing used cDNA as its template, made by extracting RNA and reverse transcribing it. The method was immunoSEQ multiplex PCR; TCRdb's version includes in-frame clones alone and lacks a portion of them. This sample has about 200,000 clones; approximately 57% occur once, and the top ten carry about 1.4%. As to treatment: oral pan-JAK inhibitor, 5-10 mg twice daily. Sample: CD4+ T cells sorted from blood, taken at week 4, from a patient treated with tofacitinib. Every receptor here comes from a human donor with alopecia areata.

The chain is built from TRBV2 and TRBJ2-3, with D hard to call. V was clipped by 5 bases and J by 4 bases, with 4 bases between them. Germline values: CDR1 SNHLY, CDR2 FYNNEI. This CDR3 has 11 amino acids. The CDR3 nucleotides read TGTGCCAGCAGTTGGGCAGATACGCAGTATTTT. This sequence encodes CASSWADTQYF.

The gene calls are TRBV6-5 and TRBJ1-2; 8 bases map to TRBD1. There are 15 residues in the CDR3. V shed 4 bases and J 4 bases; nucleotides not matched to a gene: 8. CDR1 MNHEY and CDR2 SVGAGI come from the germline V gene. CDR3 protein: CASSSPGQGSYGYTF. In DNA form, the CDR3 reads TGTGCCAGCAGTTCCCCTGGACAGGGCAGCTATGGCTACACCTTC.

CDR3 in amino acids: CAWRGRVFFTEAFF. CDR3 nucleotide sequence: TGTGCCTGGAGGGGACGGGTCTTTTTCACTGAAGCTTTCTTT. This rearrangement joins TRBV30 to TRBJ1-1, with a possible D match to TRBD1 (5 bases). Germline assignment: CDR1 GTSNPN and CDR2 SVGIG (reference sequence). The germline V and J ends were trimmed by 3 bases and 4 bases, with 15 bases remaining between them. The CDR3 is made up of 14 amino acids. Supplemented by reference TRBV30 and TRBJ1-1, the full variable domain reads SQTIHQWPATLVQPVGSPLSLECTVEGTSNPNLYWYRQAAGRGLQLLFYSVGIGQISSEVPQNLSASRPQDRQFILSSKKLLLSDSGFYLCAWRGRVFFTEAFFGQGTRLTVV.

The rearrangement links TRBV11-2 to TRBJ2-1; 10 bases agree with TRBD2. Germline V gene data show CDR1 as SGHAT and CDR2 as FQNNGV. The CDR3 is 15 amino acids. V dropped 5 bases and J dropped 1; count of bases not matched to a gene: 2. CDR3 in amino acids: CASSLSGGSYNEQFF. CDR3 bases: TGTGCCAGCAGCCTTAGCGGGGGGTCCTACAATGAGCAGTTCTTC.

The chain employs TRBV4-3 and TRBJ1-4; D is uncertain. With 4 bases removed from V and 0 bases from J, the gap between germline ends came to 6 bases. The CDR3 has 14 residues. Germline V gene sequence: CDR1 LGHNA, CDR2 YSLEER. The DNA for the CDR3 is TGCGCCAGCAGCCCCGGTTCAACTAATGAAAAACTGTTTTTT. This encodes CASSPGSTNEKLFF.

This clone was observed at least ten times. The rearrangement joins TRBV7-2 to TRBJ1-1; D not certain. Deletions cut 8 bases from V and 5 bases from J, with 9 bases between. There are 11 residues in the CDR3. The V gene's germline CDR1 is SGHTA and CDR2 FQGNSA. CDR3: CASGEFTEAFF. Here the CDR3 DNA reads TGTGCCAGCGGAGAGTTTACTGAAGCTTTCTTT.

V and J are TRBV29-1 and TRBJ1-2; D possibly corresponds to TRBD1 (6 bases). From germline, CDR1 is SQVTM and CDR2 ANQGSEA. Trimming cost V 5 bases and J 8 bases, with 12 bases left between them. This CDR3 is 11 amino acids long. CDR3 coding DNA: TGCAGCGTTCGCGGTACAGGGGGCTACACCTTC. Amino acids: CSVRGTGGYTF.

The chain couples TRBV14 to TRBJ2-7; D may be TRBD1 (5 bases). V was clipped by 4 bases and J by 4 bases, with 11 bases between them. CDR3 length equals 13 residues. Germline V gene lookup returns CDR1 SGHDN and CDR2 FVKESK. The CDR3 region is CASSPLTDYEQYF. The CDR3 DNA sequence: TGTGCCAGCAGCCCCCTGACAGATTACGAGCAGTACTTC.

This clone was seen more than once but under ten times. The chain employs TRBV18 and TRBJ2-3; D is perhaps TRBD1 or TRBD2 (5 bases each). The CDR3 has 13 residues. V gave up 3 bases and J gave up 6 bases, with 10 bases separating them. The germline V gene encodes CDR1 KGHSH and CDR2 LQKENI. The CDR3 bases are TGTGCCAGCTCACCGTCGTGGGGGGATACGCAGTATTTT. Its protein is CASSPSWGDTQYF. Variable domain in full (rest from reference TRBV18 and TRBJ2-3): NAGVMQNPRHLVRRRGQEARLRCSPMKGHSHVYWYRQLPEEGLKFMVYLQKENIIDESGMPKERFSAEFPKEGPSILRIQQVVRGDSAAYFCASSPSWGDTQYFGPGTRLTVL.

The CDR3 sequence: CASSQDRETQYF. The CDR3, as DNA: TGTGCCAGCAGCCAGGACAGGGAGACCCAGTACTTC. The chain is built from TRBV7-2 and TRBJ2-5; 7 nucleotides match TRBD1. The CDR3 sequence is 12 residues long. Losses at the gene ends were 5 bases for V and 5 bases for J; bases not matched to a gene: 2. CDR1 and CDR2 from the germline V gene are SGHTA and FQGNSA.

The CDR3 loop reads CAISSTGGYEQYF. The CDR3 DNA sequence: TGTGCCATCTCATCGACAGGGGGGTACGAGCAGTACTTC. This sequence joins TRBV10-3 and TRBJ2-7; TRBD1 matches at 9 bases. CDR3 length equals 13 residues. CDR1 ENHRY and CDR2 SYGVKD come from the germline V gene. The V segment lost 8 bases and the J segment 4 bases; nucleotides outside the gene matches: 6.

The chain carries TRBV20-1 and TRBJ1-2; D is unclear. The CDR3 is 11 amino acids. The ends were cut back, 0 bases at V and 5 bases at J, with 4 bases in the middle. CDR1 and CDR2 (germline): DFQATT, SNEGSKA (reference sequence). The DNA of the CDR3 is TGCAGTGCTAGAGAGGCATATGGCTACACCTTC. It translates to CSAREAYGYTF.

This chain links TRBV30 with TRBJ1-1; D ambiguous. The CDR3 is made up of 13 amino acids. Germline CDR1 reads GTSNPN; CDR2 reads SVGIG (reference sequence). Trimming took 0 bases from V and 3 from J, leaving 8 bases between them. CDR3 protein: CAWSVSRDTEAFF. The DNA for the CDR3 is TGTGCCTGGAGTGTATCGCGAGACACTGAAGCTTTCTTT.

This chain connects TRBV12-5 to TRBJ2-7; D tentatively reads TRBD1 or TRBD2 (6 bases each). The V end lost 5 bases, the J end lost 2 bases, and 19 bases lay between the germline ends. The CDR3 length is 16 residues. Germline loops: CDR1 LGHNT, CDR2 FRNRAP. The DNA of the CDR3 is TGTGCTAGTGGTCCGCCATTCCGGGGGCGAACCTACGAGCAGTACTTC. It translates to CASGPPFRGRTYEQYF. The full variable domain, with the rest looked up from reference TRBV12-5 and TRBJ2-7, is DARVTQTPRHKVTEMGQEVTMRCQPILGHNTVFWYRQTMMQGLELLAYFRNRAPLDDSGMPKDRFSAEMPDATLATLKIQPSEPRDSAVYFCASGPPFRGRTYEQYFGPGTRLTVT.

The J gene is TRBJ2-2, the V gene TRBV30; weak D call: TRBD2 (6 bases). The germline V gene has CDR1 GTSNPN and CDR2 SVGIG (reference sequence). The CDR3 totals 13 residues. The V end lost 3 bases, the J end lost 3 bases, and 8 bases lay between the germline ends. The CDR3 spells CAWRGLYTGELFF. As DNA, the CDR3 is TGTGCCTGGAGGGGACTCTACACCGGGGAGCTGTTTTTT.

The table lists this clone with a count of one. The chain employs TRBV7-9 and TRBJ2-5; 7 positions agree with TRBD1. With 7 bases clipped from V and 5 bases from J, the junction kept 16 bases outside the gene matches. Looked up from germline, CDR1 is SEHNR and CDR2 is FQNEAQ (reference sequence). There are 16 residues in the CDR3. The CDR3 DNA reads TGTGCCAGCACCCCGTCGCGACATGGACAGGAGGAGACCCAGTACTTC. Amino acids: CASTPSRHGQEETQYF. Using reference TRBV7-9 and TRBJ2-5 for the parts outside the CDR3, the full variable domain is DTGVSQNPRHKITKRGQNVTFRCDPISEHNRLYWYRQTLGQGPEFLTYFQNEAQLEKSRLLSDRFSAERPKGSFSTLEIQRTEQGDSAMYLCASTPSRHGQEETQYFGPGTRLLVL.

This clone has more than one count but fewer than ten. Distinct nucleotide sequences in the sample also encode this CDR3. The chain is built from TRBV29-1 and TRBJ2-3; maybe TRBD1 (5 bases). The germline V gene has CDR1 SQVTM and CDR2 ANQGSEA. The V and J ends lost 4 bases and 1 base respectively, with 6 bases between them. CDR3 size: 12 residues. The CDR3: CSVATGTDTQYF. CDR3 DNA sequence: TGCAGCGTTGCGACAGGCACAGATACGCAGTATTTT.

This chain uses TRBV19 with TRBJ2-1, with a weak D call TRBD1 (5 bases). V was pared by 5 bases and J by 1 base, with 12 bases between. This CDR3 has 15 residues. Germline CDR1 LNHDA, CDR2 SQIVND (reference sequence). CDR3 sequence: CASSSMGPSYNEQFF. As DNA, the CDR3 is TGTGCCAGTAGTTCTATGGGGCCTTCCTACAATGAGCAGTTCTTC.

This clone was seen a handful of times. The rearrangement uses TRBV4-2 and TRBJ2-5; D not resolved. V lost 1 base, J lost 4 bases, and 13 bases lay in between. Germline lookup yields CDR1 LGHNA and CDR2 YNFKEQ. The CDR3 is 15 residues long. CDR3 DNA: TGTGCCAGCAGCCAAGCCCCGACCCCACCAGAGACCCAGTACTTC. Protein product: CASSQAPTPPETQYF.

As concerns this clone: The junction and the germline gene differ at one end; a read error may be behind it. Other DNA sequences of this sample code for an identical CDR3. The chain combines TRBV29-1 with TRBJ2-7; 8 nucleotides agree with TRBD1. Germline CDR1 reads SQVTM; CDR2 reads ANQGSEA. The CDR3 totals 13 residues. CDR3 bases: TGCAGCGTGGAAGGACAGGGAGCCTACGAGCAGTACTTC. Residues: CSVEGQGAYEQYF.

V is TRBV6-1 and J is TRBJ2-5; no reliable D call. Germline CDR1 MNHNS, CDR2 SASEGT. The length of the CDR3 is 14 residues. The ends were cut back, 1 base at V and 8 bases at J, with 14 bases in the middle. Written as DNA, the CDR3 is TGTGCCAGCAGTGAAGTACACCAGAAGAGTACCCAGTACTTC. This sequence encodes CASSEVHQKSTQYF.

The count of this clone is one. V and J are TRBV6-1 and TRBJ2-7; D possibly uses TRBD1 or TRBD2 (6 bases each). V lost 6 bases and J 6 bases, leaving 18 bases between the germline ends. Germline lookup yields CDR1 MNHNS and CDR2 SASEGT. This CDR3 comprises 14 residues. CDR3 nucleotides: TGTGCCAGCAGCCCCTCTGGGGGGCCGCGCGAGCAGTACTTC. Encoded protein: CASSPSGGPREQYF.

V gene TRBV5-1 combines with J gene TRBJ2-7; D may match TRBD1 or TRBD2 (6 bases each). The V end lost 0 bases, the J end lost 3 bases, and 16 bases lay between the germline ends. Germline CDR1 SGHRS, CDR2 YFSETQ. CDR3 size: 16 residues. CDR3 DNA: TGCGCCAGCAGCTTGGGAGGGGGGCCGACCGGCTACGAGCAGTACTTC. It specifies CASSLGGGPTGYEQYF.

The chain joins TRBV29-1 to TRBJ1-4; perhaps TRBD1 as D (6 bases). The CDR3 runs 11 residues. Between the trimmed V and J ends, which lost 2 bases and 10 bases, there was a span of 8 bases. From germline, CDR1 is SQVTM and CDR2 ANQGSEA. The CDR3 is CSVEIRGKLFF. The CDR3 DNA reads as TGCAGCGTTGAAATCAGGGGAAAACTGTTTTTT. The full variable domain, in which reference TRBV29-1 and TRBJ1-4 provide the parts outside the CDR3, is SAVISQKPSRDICQRGTSLTIQCQVDSQVTMMFWYRQQPGQSLTLIATANQGSEATYESGFVIDKFPISRPNLTFSTLTVSNMSPEDSSIYLCSVEIRGKLFFGSGTQLSVL.

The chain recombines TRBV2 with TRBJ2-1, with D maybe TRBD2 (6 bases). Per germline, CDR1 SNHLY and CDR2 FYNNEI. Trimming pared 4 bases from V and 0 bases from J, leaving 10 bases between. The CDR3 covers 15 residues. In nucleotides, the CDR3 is TGTGCCAGCAGTGGCCAAGCGGGCTCCTACAATGAGCAGTTCTTC. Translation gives CASSGQAGSYNEQFF.

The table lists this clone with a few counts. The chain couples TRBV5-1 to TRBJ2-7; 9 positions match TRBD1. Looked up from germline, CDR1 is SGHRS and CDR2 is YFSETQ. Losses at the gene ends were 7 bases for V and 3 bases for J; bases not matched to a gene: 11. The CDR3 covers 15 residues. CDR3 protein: CASRDVQGANYEQYF. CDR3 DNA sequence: TGCGCCAGCCGCGATGTACAGGGGGCCAACTACGAGCAGTACTTC.

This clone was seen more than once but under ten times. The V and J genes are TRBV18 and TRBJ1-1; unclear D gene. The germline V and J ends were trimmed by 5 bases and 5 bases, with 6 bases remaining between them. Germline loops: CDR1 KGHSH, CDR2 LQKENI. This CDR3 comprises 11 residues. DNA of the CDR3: TGTGCCAGCTCAACCACTACTGAAGCTTTCTTT. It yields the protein CASSTTTEAFF.

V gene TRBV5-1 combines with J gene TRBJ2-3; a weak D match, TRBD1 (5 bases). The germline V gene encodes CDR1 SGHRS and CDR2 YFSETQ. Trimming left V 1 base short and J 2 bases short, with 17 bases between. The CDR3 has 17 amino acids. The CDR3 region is CASSLFGASEFTDTQYF. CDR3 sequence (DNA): TGCGCCAGCAGCTTGTTTGGGGCGTCGGAGTTCACAGATACGCAGTATTTT.